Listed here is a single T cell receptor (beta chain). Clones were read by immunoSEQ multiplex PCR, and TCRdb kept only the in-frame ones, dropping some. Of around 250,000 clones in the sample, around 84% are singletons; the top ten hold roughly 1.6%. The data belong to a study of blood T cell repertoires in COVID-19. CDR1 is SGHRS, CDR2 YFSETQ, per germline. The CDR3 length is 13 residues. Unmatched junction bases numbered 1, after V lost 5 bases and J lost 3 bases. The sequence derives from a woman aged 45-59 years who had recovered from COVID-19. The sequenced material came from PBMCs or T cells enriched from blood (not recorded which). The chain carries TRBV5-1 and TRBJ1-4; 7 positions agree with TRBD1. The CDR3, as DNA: TGCGCCAGCAGTACAGGGGCTAATGAAAAACTGTTTTTT. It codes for CASSTGANEKLFF.